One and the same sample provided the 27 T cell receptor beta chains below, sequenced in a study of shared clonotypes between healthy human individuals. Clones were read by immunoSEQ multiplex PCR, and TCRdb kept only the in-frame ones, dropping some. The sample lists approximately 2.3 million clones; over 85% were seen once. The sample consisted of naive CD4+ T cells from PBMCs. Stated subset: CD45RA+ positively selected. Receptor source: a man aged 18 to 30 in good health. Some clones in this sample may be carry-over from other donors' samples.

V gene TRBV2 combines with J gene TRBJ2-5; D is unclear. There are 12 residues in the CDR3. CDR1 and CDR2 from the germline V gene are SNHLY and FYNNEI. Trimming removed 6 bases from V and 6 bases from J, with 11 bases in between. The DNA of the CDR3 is TGTGCCAGCAGCGGGCTTCTGAAGACCCAGTACTTC. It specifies CASSGLLKTQYF. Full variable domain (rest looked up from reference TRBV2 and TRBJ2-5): EPEVTQTPSHQVTQMGQEVILRCVPISNHLYFYWYRQILGQKVEFLVSFYNNEISEKSEIFDDQFSVERPDGSNFTLKIRSTKLEDSAMYFCASSGLLKTQYFGPGTRLLVL.

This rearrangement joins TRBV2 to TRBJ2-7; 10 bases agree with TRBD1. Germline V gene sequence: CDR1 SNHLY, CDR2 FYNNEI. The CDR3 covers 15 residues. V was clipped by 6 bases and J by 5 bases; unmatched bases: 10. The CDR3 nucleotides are TGTGCCAGCAGCCTAGACAGGGGGCGTGCGGACGAGCAGTACTTC. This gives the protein CASSLDRGRADEQYF.

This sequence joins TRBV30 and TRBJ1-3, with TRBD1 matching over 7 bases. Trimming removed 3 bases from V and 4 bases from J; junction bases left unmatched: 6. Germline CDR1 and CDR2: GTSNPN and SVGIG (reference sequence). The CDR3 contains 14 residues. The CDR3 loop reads CAWRMRGGGNTIYF. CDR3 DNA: TGTGCCTGGAGGATGCGAGGGGGCGGAAACACCATATATTTT.

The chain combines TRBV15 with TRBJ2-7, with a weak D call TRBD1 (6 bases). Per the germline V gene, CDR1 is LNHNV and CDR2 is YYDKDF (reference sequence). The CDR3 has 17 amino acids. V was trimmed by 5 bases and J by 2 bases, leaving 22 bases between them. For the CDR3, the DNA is TGTGCCACCAGCCCGAGGGGGACCGCGAGGGCGGCCTACGAGCAGTACTTC. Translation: CATSPRGTARAAYEQYF.

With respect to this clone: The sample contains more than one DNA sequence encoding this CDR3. The chain's CDR3 is CASSLRGTSTDTQYF. CDR3 coding DNA: TGTGCCAGCAGCTTGCGGGGTACTAGCACAGATACGCAGTATTTT. This chain connects TRBV5-6 to TRBJ2-3, with D possibly being TRBD2 (5 bases). Germline CDR1 SGHDT, CDR2 YYEEEE. The CDR3 runs to 15 residues. V shed 1 base and J shed 0 bases, with 9 bases lying between them. Supplemented by reference TRBV5-6 and TRBJ2-3, the full variable domain reads DAGVTQSPTHLIKTRGQQVTLRCSPKSGHDTVSWYQQALGQGPQFIFQYYEEEERQRGNFPDRFSGHQFPNYSSELNVNALLLGDSALYLCASSLRGTSTDTQYFGPGTRLTVL.

This CDR3 is CSGRVHEQYF. The DNA of the CDR3 is TGCAGCGGAAGGGTCCACGAGCAGTACTTC. The chain links TRBV29-1 to TRBJ2-7, with D hard to call. The CDR3 has 10 residues. V was shortened by 7 bases and J by 5 bases, with 9 bases between the two germline ends. CDR1 SQVTM and CDR2 ANQGSEA come from the germline V gene.

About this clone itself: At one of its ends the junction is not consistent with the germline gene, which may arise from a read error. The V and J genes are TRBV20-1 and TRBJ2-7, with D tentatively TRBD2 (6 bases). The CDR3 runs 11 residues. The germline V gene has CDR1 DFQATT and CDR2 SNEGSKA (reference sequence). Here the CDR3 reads CSAPKSGRTLF. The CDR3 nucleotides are TGCAGTGCTCCAAAGAGCGGGCGTACCCTCTTC.

CDR3 sequence reads: CSANDFYEQYF. In nucleotides, the CDR3 is TGCAGTGCCAACGACTTCTACGAGCAGTACTTC. This chain joins TRBV20-1 and TRBJ2-7; D is ambiguous. V lost 6 bases, J lost 3 bases, and 9 bases lay in between. The V gene's germline CDR1 is DFQATT and CDR2 SNEGSKA (reference sequence). The CDR3 spans 11 residues.

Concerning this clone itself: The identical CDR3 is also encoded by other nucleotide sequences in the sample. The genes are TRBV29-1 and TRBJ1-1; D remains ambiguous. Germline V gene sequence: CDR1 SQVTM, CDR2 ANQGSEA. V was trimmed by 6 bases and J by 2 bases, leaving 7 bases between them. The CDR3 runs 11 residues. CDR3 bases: TGCAGCGTGAAGAGAAACACTGAAGCTTTCTTT. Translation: CSVKRNTEAFF.

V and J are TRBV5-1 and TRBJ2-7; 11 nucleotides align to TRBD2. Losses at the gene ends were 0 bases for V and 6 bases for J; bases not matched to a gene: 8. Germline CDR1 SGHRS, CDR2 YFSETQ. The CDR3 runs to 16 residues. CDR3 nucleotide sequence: TGCGCCAGCAGCTTGGAGGTAGCGGGAGGGTCGGTCGAGCAGTACTTC. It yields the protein CASSLEVAGGSVEQYF.

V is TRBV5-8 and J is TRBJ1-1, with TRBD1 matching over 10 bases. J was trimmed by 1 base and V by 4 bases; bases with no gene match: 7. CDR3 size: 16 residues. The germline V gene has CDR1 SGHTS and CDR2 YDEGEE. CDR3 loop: CASSPRDRGWNTEAFF. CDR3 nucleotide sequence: TGTGCCAGCAGCCCCAGGGACAGGGGATGGAACACTGAAGCTTTCTTT.

CDR3 in DNA: TGCGCCAGCAGTGATAGGAGATGGACAGGTCACTACAATGAGCAGTTCTTC. Protein sequence: CASSDRRWTGHYNEQFF. The chain links TRBV10-1 to TRBJ2-1, with 7 bases that match TRBD1. Germline lookup yields CDR1 WNHNN and CDR2 SYGVQD (reference sequence). V lost 3 bases and J lost 3; bases outside the gene matches: 11. The CDR3 extends over 17 amino acids.

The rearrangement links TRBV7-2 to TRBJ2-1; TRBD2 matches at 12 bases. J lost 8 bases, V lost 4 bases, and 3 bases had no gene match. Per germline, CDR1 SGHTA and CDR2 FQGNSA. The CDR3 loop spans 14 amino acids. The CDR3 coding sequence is TGTGCCAGCAGCTCCGGGACTAGCGGGCATGAGCAGTTCTTC. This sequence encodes CASSSGTSGHEQFF. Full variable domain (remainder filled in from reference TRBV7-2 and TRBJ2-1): GAGVSQSPSNKVTEKGKDVELRCDPISGHTALYWYRQSLGQGLEFLIYFQGNSAPDKSGLPSDRFSAERTGGSVSTLTIQRTQQEDSAVYLCASSSGTSGHEQFFGPGTRLTVL.

The CDR3 DNA follows: TGTGCCAGCAGTTTATTAACTAGATGGCAGGGGGGGACAGATACGCAGTATTTT. Translation: CASSLLTRWQGGTDTQYF. The gene calls are TRBV28 and TRBJ2-3; D possibly uses TRBD1 or TRBD2 (7 bases each). The CDR3 runs to 18 residues. Looked up from germline, CDR1 is MDHEN and CDR2 is SYDVKM. Trimming removed 1 base from V and 3 bases from J, with 20 bases in between.

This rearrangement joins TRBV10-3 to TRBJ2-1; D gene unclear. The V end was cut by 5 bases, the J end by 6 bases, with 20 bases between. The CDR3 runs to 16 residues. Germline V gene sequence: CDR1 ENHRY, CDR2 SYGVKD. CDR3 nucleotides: TGTGCCATCAGTCCCAACCCAAGGGTGAGATCCAATGAGCAGTTCTTC. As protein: CAISPNPRVRSNEQFF.

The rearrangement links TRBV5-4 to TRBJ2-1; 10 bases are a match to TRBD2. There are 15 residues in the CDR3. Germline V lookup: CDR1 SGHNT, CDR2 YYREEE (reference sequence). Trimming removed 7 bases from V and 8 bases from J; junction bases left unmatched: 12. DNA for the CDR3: TGTGCCAGCCATAGCGGGAGGACGATGTGGGATGAGCAGTTCTTC. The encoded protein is CASHSGRTMWDEQFF.

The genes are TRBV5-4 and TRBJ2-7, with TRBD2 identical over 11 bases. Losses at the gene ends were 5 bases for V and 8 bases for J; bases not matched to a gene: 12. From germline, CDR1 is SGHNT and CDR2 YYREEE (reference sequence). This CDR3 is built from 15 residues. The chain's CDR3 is CASSRGTSGGTQQYF. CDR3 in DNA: TGTGCCAGCAGTCGAGGGACTAGCGGAGGTACGCAGCAGTACTTC.

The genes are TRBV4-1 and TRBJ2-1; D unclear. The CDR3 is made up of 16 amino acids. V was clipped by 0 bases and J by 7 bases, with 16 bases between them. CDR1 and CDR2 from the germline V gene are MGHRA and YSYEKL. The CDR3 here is CASSQDSWRQMNEQFF. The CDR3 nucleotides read TGCGCCAGCAGCCAAGATTCATGGCGGCAGATGAATGAGCAGTTCTTC.

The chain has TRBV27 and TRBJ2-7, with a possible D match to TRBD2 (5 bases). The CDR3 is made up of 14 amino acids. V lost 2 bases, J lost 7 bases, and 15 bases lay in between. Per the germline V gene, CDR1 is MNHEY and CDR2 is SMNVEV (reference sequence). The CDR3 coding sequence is TGTGCCAGCAGTTTAACCGCAACTAGTGGAGAGCAGTACTTC. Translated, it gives CASSLTATSGEQYF.

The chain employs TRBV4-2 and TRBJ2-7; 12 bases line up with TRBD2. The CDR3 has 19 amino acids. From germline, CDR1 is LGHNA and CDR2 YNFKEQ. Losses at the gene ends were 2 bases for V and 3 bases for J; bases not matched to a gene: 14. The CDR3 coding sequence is TGTGCCAGCAGCCAAAGACTAGCGGGAGACCGTAAACGGGACTACGAGCAGTACTTC. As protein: CASSQRLAGDRKRDYEQYF.

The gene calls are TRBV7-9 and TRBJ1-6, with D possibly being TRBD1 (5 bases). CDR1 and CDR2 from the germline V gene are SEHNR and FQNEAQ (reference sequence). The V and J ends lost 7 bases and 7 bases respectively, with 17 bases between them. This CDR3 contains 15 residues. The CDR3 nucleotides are TGTGCCAGCACCCGCGCCGGGACCGTGAATTCACCCCTCCACTTT. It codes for CASTRAGTVNSPLHF. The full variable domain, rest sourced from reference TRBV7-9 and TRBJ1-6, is DTGVSQNPRHKITKRGQNVTFRCDPISEHNRLYWYRQTLGQGPEFLTYFQNEAQLEKSRLLSDRFSAERPKGSFSTLEIQRTEQGDSAMYLCASTRAGTVNSPLHFGNGTRLTVT.

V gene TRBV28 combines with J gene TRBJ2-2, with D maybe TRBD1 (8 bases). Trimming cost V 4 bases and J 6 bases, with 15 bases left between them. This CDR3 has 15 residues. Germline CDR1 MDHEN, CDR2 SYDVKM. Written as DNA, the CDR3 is TGTGCCAGCAGTTCTGGACAGGGAGGGGCCGGGGAGCTGTTTTTT. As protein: CASSSGQGGAGELFF.

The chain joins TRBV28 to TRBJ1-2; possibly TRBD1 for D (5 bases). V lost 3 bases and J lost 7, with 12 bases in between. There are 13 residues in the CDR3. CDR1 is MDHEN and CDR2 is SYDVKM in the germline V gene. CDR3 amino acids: CASSFPGRGGYTF. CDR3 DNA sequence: TGTGCCAGCAGTTTCCCAGGGCGGGGTGGCTACACCTTC.

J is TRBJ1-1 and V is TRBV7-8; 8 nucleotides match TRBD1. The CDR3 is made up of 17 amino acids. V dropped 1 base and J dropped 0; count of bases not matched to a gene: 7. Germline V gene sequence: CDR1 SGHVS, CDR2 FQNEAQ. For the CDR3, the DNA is TGTGCCAGCAGCTTAGGTCCAGGGGGCTACATGAACACTGAAGCTTTCTTT. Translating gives CASSLGPGGYMNTEAFF.

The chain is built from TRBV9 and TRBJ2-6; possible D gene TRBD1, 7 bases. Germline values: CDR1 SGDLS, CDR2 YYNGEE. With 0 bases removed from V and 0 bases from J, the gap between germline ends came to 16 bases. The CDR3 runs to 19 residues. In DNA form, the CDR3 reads TGTGCCAGCAGCGTAGCCCAGGGGGGCAGATACTCTGGGGCCAACGTCCTGACTTTC. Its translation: CASSVAQGGRYSGANVLTF.

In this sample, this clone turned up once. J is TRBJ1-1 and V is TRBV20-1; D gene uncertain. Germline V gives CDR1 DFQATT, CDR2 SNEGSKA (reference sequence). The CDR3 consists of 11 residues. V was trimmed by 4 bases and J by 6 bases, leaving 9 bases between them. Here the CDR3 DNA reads TGCAGTGCTAACATCTTCCCTGAAGCTTTCTTT. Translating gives CSANIFPEAFF.

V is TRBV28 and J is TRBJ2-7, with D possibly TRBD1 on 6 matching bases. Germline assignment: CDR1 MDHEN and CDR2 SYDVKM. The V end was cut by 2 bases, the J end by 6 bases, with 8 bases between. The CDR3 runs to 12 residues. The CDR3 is CASSLTGSEQYF. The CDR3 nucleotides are TGTGCCAGCAGTTTAACAGGGTCCGAGCAGTACTTC.